Below are 6 T cell receptor beta chains sequenced from a single sample in a study of cytotoxic CD8 clonotypes in ibrutinib-treated CLL. TCRdb keeps only in-frame clones here, not all; method: immunoSEQ multiplex PCR. The table records some 200,000 clones, about 75% of them present only once. Sample: PBMCs, taken after 12 months of ibrutinib treatment. These receptors were collected from a human donor with chronic lymphocytic leukemia.

The chain has TRBV6-1 and TRBJ2-5, with unresolved D. CDR3 size: 12 residues. The V end was cut by 1 base, the J end by 6 bases, with 6 bases between. CDR1 is MNHNS and CDR2 is SASEGT in the germline V gene. For the CDR3, the DNA is TGTGCCAGCAGTGAAGAAAGAAAGACCCAGTACTTC. It specifies CASSEERKTQYF.

This clone was found a few times. The V and J genes are TRBV5-4 and TRBJ2-7; D gene ambiguous. The V end lost 9 bases, the J end lost 2 bases, and 9 bases lay between the germline ends. The CDR3 is 11 residues long. CDR1 SGHNT and CDR2 YYREEE come from the germline V gene (reference sequence). The CDR3 DNA is TGTGCCATCGCACCCACCTACGAGCAGTACTTC. Encoded protein: CAIAPTYEQYF.

The gene calls are TRBV5-1 and TRBJ1-1; the D is unclear. The germline V and J ends were trimmed by 0 bases and 5 bases, with 8 bases remaining between them. CDR3 length: 13 residues. Germline V CDR1 and CDR2: SGHRS, YFSETQ. The CDR3 loop is CASSLDPLTEAFF. The CDR3 nucleotides read TGCGCCAGCAGCTTGGATCCCCTAACTGAAGCTTTCTTT.

The chain uses TRBV5-6 and TRBJ2-1; D is ambiguous. Germline lookup yields CDR1 SGHDT and CDR2 YYEEEE. V lost 0 bases and J 5 bases, leaving 3 bases between the germline ends. The CDR3 consists of 12 residues. In nucleotides, the CDR3 is TGTGCCAGCAGCTTGGGGGACAATGAGCAGTTCTTC. The encoded protein is CASSLGDNEQFF.

V and J are TRBV5-6 and TRBJ1-5; D may be TRBD1 (5 bases). The V end was cut by 4 bases, the J end by 5 bases, with 16 bases between. The length of the CDR3 is 15 residues. Looked up from germline, CDR1 is SGHDT and CDR2 is YYEEEE. The CDR3 region is CASSADSRLDQPQHF. CDR3 nucleotides: TGTGCCAGCAGCGCAGACAGCAGATTAGATCAGCCCCAGCATTTT.

J is TRBJ2-6 and V is TRBV9; D might be TRBD1 or TRBD2, each matching 6 bases. The CDR3 spans 20 residues. Germline assignment: CDR1 SGDLS and CDR2 YYNGEE. Trimming removed 4 bases at V and 0 bases at J, with 23 bases between. The DNA for the CDR3 is TGTGCCAGCAGCCCTCGACGGAGGGGGACATCATACTCTGGGGCCAACGTCCTGACTTTC. This sequence encodes CASSPRRRGTSYSGANVLTF.